This is a list of T cell receptor beta chains from one sample in a study of T cell changes during pregnancy in multiple sclerosis. Here immunoSEQ multiplex PCR was the method, and the copy in TCRdb shows in-frame clones only, minus some. The table includes about 70,000 clones, about nine tenths detected once. The sample here was CD4+ T cells from peripheral blood mononuclear cells, taken after pregnancy. These TCRs come from a female donor with multiple sclerosis, enrolled in a pregnancy study. Each CDR3 is given with its conserved first and last residue. Each record gives: J gene, D gene, V gene, CDR3 length, CDR3 DNA, CDR3 protein. A D gene is named only where the DNA matches it firmly.

J: TRBJ1-2; D: TRBD1; V: TRBV19; length: 15; DNA: TGTGCCAGTAGTATTTTCCGGGACAGCTCCTATGGCTACACCTTC; CDR3: CASSIFRDSSYGYTF
J: TRBJ2-2; D: .; V: TRBV10-1; length: 16; DNA: TGCGCCAGCAGTCCGTTGGGGGCCTTGAACACCGGGGAGCTGTTTTTT; CDR3: CASSPLGALNTGELFF
J: TRBJ2-7; D: TRBD1; V: TRBV18; length: 14; DNA: TGTGCCAGCTCTCCAACGGGACAGGGAACTGAGCAGTACTTC; CDR3: CASSPTGQGTEQYF
J: TRBJ2-5; D: TRBD2; V: TRBV5-4; length: 18; DNA: TGTGCCAGCAGGCGGACAGGGGAGGGACTAGCGGGAGGAGAGACCCAGTACTTC; CDR3: CASRRTGEGLAGGETQYF
J: TRBJ1-3; D: TRBD1; V: TRBV5-1; length: 15; DNA: TGCGCCAGCAGATCGACAGGGTCCTCTGGAAACACCATATATTTT; CDR3: CASRSTGSSGNTIYF
J: TRBJ2-7; D: TRBD2; V: TRBV5-6; length: 17; DNA: TGTGCCAGCAGCTTGAGTCTAGCGGGAGTAGGGCGCTACGAGCAGTACTTC; CDR3: CASSLSLAGVGRYEQYF
J: TRBJ2-1; D: .; V: TRBV30; length: 14; DNA: TGTGCCTGGAGTGGGGTGGCGTGGGGGGATGAGCAGTTCTTC; CDR3: CAWSGVAWGDEQFF
J: TRBJ2-3; D: TRBD1; V: TRBV29-1; length: 14; DNA: TGCAGCGTTTCCCGGACAGGGAACACAGATACGCAGTATTTT; CDR3: CSVSRTGNTDTQYF
J: TRBJ2-2; D: .; V: TRBV28; length: 16; DNA: TGTGCCAGCAGTTATAACAGGCTAACGAACACCGGGGAGCTGTTTTTT; CDR3: CASSYNRLTNTGELFF
J: TRBJ1-5; D: .; V: TRBV19; length: 16; DNA: TGTGCCAGTAGTAAGACCAGGGGCGCGGGCAATCAGCCCCAGCATTTT; CDR3: CASSKTRGAGNQPQHF
J: TRBJ2-3; D: TRBD1; V: TRBV10-3; length: 15; DNA: TGTGCCATCGACCCCGGGACAGGATACACAGATACGCAGTATTTT; CDR3: CAIDPGTGYTDTQYF
J: TRBJ2-4; D: .; V: TRBV6-1; length: 16; DNA: TGTGCCAGCAGTGACATTGCGCTAATAACCAAAAACATTCAGTACTTC; CDR3: CASSDIALITKNIQYF
J: TRBJ2-1; D: TRBD2; V: TRBV5-1; length: 15; DNA: TGCGCCAGCAGCCAAACTAGCGTTGGCGGCAATGAGCAGTTCTTC; CDR3: CASSQTSVGGNEQFF
J: TRBJ2-7; D: TRBD2; V: TRBV14; length: 16; DNA: TGTGCCAGCAGCCAAGAGGACACGGGAGGGGGTTACGAGCAGTACTTC; CDR3: CASSQEDTGGGYEQYF
J: TRBJ2-7; D: .; V: TRBV19; length: 14; DNA: TGTGCCAGTAGTCCCCCGGGACTCGCCTACGAGCAGTACTTC; CDR3: CASSPPGLAYEQYF